This TCR beta chain was identified during a study of blood T cell repertoires in COVID-19 (dated by TCRdb to 2020 to 2021). Background for the entire study: Samples from collaborators originated in the United States, Italy and Spain and spanned both the acute and convalescent phases of COVID-19. The material from the prospective study consisted of cDNA or gDNA derived from T cells, B-cell-depleted T cells, or PBMCs. The dataset comprised deeply sampled blood TCRbeta repertoires from subjects exposed to, actively infected with, or recovered from COVID-19. A freely available public database, intended as a resource for researchers studying the immune response to SARS-CoV-2, is where the repertoires were released. Samples came from the ongoing ImmuneRACE study (first 160 participants) plus 1,254 subjects from 6 global collaborators. The sample metadata nearly always contained a de-identified subject ID, COVID-19 status, age in years and sex. Where available, HLA class I and class II types were obtained from metadata supplied by the sample provider rather than from assay-based typing.

Whole blood was collected in K2EDTA tubes by collaborating institutions according to the institutions' own protocols. For TCRbeta analysis, collaborator samples were shipped as frozen whole blood, as isolated PBMCs, or as DNA extracted from either sample type. TCRbeta CDR3 regions were amplified from genomic DNA using the immunoSEQ Assay, a bias-controlled multiplex PCR. In the authors' own workflow: Nucleated cell counts per sample were estimated from amplification of reference gene primers within the assay. To quantify the absolute abundance of each unique TCRbeta CDR3 rearrangement, sequence reads were collapsed and filtered. For each sample, productive Simpson clonality was calculated as the square root of Simpson's diversity index over productive rearrangements. TCRdb carries this immuneACCESS record with in-frame sequences only. Its versions omit some clonotypes, under half of them owing to an unresolved V gene in the studies checked, with the rest unexplained. V, J and clone size are those of that table, while D and trimming were read from the DNA. The sample records 150,000 to 200,000 clones, approximately 87% of which are singletons. The ten largest clones capture roughly 4% of the sample.

At the junction V is shortened by 3 bases and J by 2 bases; bases outside the gene matches: 3. CDR1 SGHRS and CDR2 YFSETQ are derived from the germline V gene. CDR3 length: 16 amino acids, cysteine to phenylalanine. Only CDR3 DNA remains: 48 bases, in frame from the first base. The study at large found these results: How much clinical and demographic metadata was included differed by source and by participant, and the metadata was provided uncurated.

As for this clone: Its antigen is not yet known. One base away there is no much larger clone; base qualities are not given.

The TCR was taken from a woman in her seventies with acute or convalescent COVID-19. The chain links TRBV5-1 with TRBJ2-3; 13 junctional bases match TRBD2. Sequenced sample: peripheral blood. The DNA reads as follows: TGCGCCAGCAGCTCGACTAGCGGGGGGTACACAGATACGCAGTATTTT. This yields the protein CASSSTSGGYTDTQYF. The full variable domain, completed from the reference TRBV5-1 and TRBJ2-3 proteins outside the CDR3, reads KAGVTQTPRYLIKTRGQQVTLSCSPISGHRSVSWYQQTPGQGLQFLFEYFSETQRNKGNFPGRFSGRQFSNSRSEMNVSTLELGDSALYLCASSSTSGGYTDTQYFGPGTRLTVL.